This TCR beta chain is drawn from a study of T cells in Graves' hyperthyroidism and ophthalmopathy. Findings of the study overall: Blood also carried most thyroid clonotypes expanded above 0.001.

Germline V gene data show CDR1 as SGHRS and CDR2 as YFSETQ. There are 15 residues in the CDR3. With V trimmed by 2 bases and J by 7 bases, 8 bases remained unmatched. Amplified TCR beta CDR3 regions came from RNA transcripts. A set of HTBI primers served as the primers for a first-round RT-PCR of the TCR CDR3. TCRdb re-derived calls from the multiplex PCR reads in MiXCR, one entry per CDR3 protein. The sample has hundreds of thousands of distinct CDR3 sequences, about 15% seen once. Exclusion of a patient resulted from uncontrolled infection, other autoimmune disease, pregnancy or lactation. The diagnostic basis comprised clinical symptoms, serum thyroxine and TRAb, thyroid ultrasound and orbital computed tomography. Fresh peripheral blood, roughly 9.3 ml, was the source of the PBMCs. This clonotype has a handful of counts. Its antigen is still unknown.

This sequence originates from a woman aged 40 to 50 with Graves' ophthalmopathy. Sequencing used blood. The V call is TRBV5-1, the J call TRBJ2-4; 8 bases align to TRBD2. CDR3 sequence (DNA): TGCGCCAGCAGCTTAAGCGGGAGTTATTTGAACATTCAGTACTTC. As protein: CASSLSGSYLNIQYF.